This TCR beta chain was documented in a study of blood T cell repertoires in COVID-19. The V end was cut by 6 bases, the J end by 2 bases, with 14 bases between. The CDR3 spans 14 residues. CDR1 MNHEY and CDR2 SVGAGI come from the germline V gene. Assay used: immunoSEQ multiplex PCR; TCRdb lists only in-frame clones, some missing. The sample lists 210,000 or so clones; around 75% were seen once. This clonotype was sampled from a human donor in a cohort sampled during active COVID-19. What was sequenced was peripheral blood. V gene TRBV6-5 combines with J gene TRBJ2-7; D may be TRBD2 (5 bases). CDR3 sequence (DNA): TGTGCCAGCAGCCCGGGTCTAGCCACCTACGAGCAGTACTTC. Amino acid sequence: CASSPGLATYEQYF.